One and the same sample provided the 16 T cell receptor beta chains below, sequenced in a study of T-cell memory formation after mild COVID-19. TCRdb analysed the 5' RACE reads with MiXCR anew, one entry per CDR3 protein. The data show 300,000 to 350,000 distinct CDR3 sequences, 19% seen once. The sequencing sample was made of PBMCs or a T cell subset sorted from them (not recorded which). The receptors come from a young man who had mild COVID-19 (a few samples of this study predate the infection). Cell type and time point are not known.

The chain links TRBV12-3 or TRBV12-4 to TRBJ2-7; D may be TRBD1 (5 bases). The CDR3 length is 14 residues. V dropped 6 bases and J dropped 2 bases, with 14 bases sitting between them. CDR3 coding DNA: TGTGCCAGCAGCCTTCCAGGGTCAGCCTACGAGCAGTACTTC. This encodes CASSLPGSAYEQYF.

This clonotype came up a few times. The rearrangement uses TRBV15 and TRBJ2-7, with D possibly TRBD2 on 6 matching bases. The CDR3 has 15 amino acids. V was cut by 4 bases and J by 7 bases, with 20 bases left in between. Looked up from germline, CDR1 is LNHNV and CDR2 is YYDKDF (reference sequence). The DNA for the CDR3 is TGTGCCACCAGCACCCTAACTAGCCCGCCTCGGGAGCAGTACTTC. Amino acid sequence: CATSTLTSPPREQYF.

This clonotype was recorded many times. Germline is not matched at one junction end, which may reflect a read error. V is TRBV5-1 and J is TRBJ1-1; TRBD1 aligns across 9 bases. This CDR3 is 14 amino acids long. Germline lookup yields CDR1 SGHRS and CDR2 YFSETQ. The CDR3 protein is CASSLGQGYTEAFF. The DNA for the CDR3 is TGTGCCAGCAGCTTAGGACAGGGGTACACTGAAGCTTTCTTT.

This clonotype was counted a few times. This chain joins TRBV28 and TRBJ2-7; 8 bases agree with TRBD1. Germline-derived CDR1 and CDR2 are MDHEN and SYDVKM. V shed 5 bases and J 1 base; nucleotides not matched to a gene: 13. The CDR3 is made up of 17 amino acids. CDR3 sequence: CASSPPGDWDRSYEQYV. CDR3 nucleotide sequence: TGTGCCAGCAGTCCGCCAGGAGACTGGGACAGGTCCTACGAGCAGTACGTC.

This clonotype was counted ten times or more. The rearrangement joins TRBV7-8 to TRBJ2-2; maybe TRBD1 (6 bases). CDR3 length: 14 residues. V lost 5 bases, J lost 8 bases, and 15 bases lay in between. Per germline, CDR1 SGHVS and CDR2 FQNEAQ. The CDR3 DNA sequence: TGTGCCAGCAGCCGAAATACAGGGTCGGGGGAGCTGTTTTTT. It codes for CASSRNTGSGELFF. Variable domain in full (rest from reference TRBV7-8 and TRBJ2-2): GAGVSQSPRYKVAKRGQDVALRCDPISGHVSLFWYQQALGQGPEFLTYFQNEAQLDKSGLPSDRFFAERPEGSVSTLKIQRTQQEDSAVYLCASSRNTGSGELFFGEGSRLTVL.

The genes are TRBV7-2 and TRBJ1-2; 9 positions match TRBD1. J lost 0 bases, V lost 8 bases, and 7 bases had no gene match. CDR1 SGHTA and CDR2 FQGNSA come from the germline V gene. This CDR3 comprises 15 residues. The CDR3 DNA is TGTGCCAGCTTACAGGGGACAGGGTCTAACTATGGCTACACCTTC. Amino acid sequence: CASLQGTGSNYGYTF.

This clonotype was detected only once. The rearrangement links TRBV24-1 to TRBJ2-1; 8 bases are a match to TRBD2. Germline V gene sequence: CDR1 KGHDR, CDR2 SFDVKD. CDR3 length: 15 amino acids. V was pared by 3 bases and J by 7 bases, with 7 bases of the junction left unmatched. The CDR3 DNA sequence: TGTGCCACCAGTGATGCCGCGGGGGGCGGGAATGAGCAGTTCTTC. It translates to CATSDAAGGGNEQFF.

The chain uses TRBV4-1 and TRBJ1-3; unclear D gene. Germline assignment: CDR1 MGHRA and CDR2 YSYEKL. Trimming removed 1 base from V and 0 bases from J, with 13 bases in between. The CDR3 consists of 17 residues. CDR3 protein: CASSQVALGSSGNTIYF. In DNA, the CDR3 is TGCGCCAGCAGCCAAGTCGCCCTAGGGAGCTCTGGAAACACCATATATTTT.

CDR3 nucleotides: TGTGCCAGCACGTCACGAGGGGATGGCATAGAGACCCAGTACTTC. It encodes CASTSRGDGIETQYF. This chain uses TRBV11-1 with TRBJ2-5; D assignment may be TRBD1 or TRBD2 (5 bases each). The CDR3 contains 15 residues. The germline V and J ends were trimmed by 7 bases and 4 bases, with 19 bases remaining between them. Looked up from germline, CDR1 is SGHAT and CDR2 is FQDESV (reference sequence). The whole variable domain, remainder taken from reference TRBV11-1 and TRBJ2-5, is EAEVAQSPRYKITEKSQAVAFWCDPISGHATLYWYRQILGQGPELLVQFQDESVVDDSQLPKDRFSAERLKGVDSTLKIQPAELGDSAMYLCASTSRGDGIETQYFGPGTRLLVL.

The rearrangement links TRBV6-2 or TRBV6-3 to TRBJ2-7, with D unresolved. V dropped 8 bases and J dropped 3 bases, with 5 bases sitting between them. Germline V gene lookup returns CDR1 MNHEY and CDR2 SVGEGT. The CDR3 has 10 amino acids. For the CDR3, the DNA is TGTGCCAGCCGAGACTACGAGCAGTACTTC. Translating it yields CASRDYEQYF.

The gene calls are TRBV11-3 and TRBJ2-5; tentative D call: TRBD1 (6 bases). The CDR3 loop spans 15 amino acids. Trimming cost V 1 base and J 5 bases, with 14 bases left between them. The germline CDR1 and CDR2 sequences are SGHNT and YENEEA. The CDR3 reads CASSLGPRGSETQYF. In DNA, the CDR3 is TGTGCCAGCAGCTTAGGCCCCAGGGGATCCGAGACCCAGTACTTC.

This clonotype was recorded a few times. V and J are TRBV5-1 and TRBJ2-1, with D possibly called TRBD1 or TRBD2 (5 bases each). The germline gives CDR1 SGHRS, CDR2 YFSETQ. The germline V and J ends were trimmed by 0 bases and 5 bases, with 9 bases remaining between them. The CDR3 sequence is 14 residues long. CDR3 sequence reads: CASSLVWGNNEQFF. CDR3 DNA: TGCGCCAGCAGCTTGGTGTGGGGGAACAATGAGCAGTTCTTC.

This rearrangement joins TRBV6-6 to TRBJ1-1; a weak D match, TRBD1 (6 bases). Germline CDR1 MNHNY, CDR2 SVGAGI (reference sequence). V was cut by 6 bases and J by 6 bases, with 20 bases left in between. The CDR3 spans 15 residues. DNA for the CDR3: TGTGCCAGCAGCCTTCGGGAGGGGGGAGGCTCTGAAGCTTTCTTT. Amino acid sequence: CASSLREGGGSEAFF.

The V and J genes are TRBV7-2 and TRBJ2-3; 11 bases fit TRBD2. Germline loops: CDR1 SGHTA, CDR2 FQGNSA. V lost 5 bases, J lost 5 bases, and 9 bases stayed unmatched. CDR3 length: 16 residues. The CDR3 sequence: CASSPSPGLAVDTQYF. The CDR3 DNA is TGTGCCAGCAGCCCGTCTCCGGGACTAGCGGTAGATACGCAGTATTTT.

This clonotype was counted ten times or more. CDR3 amino acids: CASSLGSGTAYEQYV. The CDR3 region has the DNA TGTGCCAGCAGCTTAGGCTCAGGGACAGCCTACGAGCAGTACGTC. The rearrangement uses TRBV11-2 and TRBJ2-7; the match to TRBD1 covers 7 bases. Looked up from germline, CDR1 is SGHAT and CDR2 is FQNNGV. Losses at the gene ends were 1 base for V and 2 bases for J; bases not matched to a gene: 5. This CDR3 has 15 amino acids.

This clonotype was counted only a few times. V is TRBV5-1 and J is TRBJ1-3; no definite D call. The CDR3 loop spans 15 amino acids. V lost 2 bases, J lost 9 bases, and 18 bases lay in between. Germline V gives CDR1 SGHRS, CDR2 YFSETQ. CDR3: CASSFTGDIPGTIYF. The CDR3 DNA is TGCGCCAGCAGCTTCACCGGGGATATACCGGGCACCATATATTTT.